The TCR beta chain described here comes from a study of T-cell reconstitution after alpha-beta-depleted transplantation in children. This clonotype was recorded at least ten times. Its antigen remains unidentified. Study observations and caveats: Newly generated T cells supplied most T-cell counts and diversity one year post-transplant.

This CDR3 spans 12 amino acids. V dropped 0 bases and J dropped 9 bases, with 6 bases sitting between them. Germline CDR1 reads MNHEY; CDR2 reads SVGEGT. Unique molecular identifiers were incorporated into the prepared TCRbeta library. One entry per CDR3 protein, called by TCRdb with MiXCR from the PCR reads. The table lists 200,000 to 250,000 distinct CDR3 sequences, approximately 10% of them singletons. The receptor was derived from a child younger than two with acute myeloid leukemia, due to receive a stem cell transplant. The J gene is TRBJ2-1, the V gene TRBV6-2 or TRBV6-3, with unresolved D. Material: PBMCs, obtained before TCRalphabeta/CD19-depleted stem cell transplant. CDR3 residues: CASSYSISEQFF. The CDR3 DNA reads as TGTGCCAGCAGTTACTCCATCTCTGAGCAGTTCTTC.